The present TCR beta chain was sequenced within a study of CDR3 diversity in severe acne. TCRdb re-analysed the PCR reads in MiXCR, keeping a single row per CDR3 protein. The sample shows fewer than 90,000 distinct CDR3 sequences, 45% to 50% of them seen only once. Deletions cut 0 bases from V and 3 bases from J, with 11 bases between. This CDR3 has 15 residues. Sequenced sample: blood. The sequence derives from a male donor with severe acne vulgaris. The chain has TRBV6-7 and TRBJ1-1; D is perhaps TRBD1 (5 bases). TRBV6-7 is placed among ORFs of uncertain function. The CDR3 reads CASSYSSRGDTEAFF. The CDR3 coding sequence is TGTGCCAGCAGTTACTCAAGCCGGGGGGACACTGAAGCTTTCTTT.